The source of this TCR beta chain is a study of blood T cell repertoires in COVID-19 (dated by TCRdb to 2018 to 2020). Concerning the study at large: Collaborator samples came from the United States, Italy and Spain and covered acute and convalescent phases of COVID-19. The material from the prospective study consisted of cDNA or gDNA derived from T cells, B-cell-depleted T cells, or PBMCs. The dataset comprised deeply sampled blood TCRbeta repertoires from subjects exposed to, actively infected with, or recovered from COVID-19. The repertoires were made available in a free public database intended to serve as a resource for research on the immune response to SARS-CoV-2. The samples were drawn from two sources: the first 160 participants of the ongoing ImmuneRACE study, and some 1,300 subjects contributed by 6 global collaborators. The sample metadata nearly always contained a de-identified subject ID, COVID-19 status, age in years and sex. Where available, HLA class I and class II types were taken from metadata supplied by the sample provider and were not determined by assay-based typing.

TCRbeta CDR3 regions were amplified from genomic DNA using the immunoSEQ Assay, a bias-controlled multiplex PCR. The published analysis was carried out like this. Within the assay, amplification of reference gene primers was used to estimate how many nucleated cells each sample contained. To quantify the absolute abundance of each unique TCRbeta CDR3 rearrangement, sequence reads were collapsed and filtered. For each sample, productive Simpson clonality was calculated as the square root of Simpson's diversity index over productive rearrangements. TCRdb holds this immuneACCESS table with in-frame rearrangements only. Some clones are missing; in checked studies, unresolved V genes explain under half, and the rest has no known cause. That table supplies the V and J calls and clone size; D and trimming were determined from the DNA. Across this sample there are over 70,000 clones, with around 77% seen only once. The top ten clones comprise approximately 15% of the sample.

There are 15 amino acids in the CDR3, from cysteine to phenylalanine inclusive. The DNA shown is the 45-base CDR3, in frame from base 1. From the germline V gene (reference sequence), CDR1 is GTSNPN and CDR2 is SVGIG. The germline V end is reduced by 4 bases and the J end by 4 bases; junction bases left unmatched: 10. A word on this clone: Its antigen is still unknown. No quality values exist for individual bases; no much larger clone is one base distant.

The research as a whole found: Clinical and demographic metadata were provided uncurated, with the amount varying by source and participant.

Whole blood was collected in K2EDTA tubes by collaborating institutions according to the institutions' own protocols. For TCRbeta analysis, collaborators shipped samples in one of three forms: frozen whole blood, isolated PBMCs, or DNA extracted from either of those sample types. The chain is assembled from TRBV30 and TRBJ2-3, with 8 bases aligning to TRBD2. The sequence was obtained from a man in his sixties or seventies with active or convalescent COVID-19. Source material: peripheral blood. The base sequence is TGTGCCTGGACTCCCCTGGCGGGGGGACCAGATACGCAGTATTTT. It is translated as CAWTPLAGGPDTQYF.